One and the same sample provided the 32 T cell receptor beta chains below, sequenced in a study of blood T cell repertoires in COVID-19. Using immunoSEQ multiplex PCR, the repertoire was profiled, and TCRdb retains in-frame clones only, with some absent. The sample consists of about 130,000 clones, about nine tenths of them appearing once. The sequencing sample was made of peripheral blood. The source is a man aged 55 to 70 with COVID-19, enrolled during active disease.

The chain combines TRBV28 with TRBJ1-1; TRBD1 matches at 7 bases. The V gene end was trimmed by 8 bases and the J gene end by 4 bases; junction bases not matched to a gene: 13. CDR1 MDHEN and CDR2 SYDVKM come from the germline V gene. The CDR3 has 15 residues. CDR3 amino acids: CASSGQVEGITEAFF. CDR3 coding DNA: TGTGCCAGCTCTGGACAGGTAGAAGGAATCACTGAAGCTTTCTTT.

This clone was picked up one time. This rearrangement joins TRBV20-1 to TRBJ1-1; 9 positions agree with TRBD1. This CDR3 is 13 amino acids long. CDR1 is DFQATT and CDR2 is SNEGSKA in the germline V gene (reference sequence). Losses at the gene ends were 3 bases for V and 6 bases for J; bases not matched to a gene: 5. The CDR3 sequence: CSASLGQGSEAFF. CDR3 bases: TGCAGTGCTAGTTTAGGACAGGGGTCTGAAGCTTTCTTT.

The rearrangement joins TRBV4-3 to TRBJ1-6; maybe TRBD1 (6 bases). The V and J ends lost 1 base and 3 bases respectively, with 7 bases between them. Germline CDR1 and CDR2: LGHNA and YSLEER. The CDR3 covers 15 residues. The CDR3 spells CASSQGGLYNSPLHF. CDR3 sequence (DNA): TGCGCCAGCAGCCAAGGGGGGCTCTATAATTCACCCCTCCACTTT.

The CDR3 nucleotides are TGTGCCACCGATGGACTAGCGGGAGAGGGGCAGTTCTTC. It encodes CATDGLAGEGQFF. The chain links TRBV24-1 to TRBJ2-1; 13 bases match TRBD2. Losses at the gene ends were 9 bases for V and 12 bases for J; bases not matched to a gene: 7. The CDR3 length is 13 residues. CDR1 and CDR2 (germline): KGHDR, SFDVKD.

The chain couples TRBV7-2 to TRBJ1-2; 9 bases match TRBD1. The CDR3 has 14 residues. The germline CDR1 and CDR2 sequences are SGHTA and FQGNSA. With V trimmed by 7 bases and J by 8 bases, 11 bases remained unmatched. The CDR3 region has the DNA TGTGCCAGCAAAGTTGACAGGGGGACTCGAGGCTACACCTTC. Translated, it gives CASKVDRGTRGYTF. Complete variable domain (other parts from reference TRBV7-2 and TRBJ1-2): GAGVSQSPSNKVTEKGKDVELRCDPISGHTALYWYRQSLGQGLEFLIYFQGNSAPDKSGLPSDRFSAERTGGSVSTLTIQRTQQEDSAVYLCASKVDRGTRGYTFGSGTRLTVV.

The chain uses TRBV10-3 and TRBJ1-2; no clear D gene. The CDR3 is 13 amino acids. Trimming took 4 bases from V and 2 from J, leaving 8 bases between them. Germline CDR1 is ENHRY and CDR2 is SYGVKD. The CDR3 region has the DNA TGTGCCATCAGTGTTAAACAGAACTATGGCTACACCTTC. It is translated as CAISVKQNYGYTF.

The chain carries TRBV6-6 and TRBJ2-5; 14 nucleotides align to TRBD2. J gave up 5 bases and V 8 bases, and 7 bases lay outside the gene matches. The germline V gene has CDR1 MNHNY and CDR2 SVGAGI (reference sequence). This CDR3 comprises 15 residues. The DNA of the CDR3 is TGTGCCAGCTTGACTAGCGGGAGGGCCGGGGAGACCCAGTACTTC. It translates to CASLTSGRAGETQYF.

Only a few counts were recorded for this clone. The chain uses TRBV15 and TRBJ1-2, with TRBD1 identical over 7 bases. The CDR3 totals 13 residues. The J segment lost 9 bases and the V segment lost 2 bases, leaving 6 bases of the junction unmatched. Germline values: CDR1 LNHNV, CDR2 YYDKDF (reference sequence). DNA of the CDR3: TGTGCCACCAGCAGATACCACAGGGGACGCTACACCTTC. Translated, it gives CATSRYHRGRYTF.

This rearrangement joins TRBV7-2 to TRBJ2-7; D unclear. This CDR3 has 15 residues. Per the germline V gene, CDR1 is SGHTA and CDR2 is FQGNSA. V was trimmed by 3 bases and J by 5 bases, leaving 17 bases between them. CDR3 bases: TGTGCCAGCAGCTTCGAGCCGGGTGTTAGGAACGAGCAGTACTTC. It specifies CASSFEPGVRNEQYF.

The chain couples TRBV21-1 to TRBJ1-5; TRBD1 is the table's D call, not checked against the DNA. TRBV21-1 counts as a pseudogene. This CDR3 region has 14 residues. CDR3 DNA: TGTGCCAGCAGCCGGGACAAACCCAATCAGCCCCAGCATTTT. It encodes CASSRDKPNQPQHF.

The V call is TRBV30, the J call TRBJ1-5; unclear D gene. The germline V gene has CDR1 GTSNPN and CDR2 SVGIG (reference sequence). Trimming removed 2 bases at V and 9 bases at J, with 14 bases between. The CDR3 consists of 13 residues. In DNA form, the CDR3 reads TGTGCCTGGAGTCTAGCCATACGATCGCCCCAGCATTTT. Translated, it gives CAWSLAIRSPQHF.

The table lists this clone with a count of one. The chain's CDR3 is CATSDSTTGGEYGEKLFF. DNA for the CDR3: TGTGCCACCAGTGATTCGACCACAGGGGGGGAATACGGTGAAAAACTGTTTTTT. The gene calls are TRBV24-1 and TRBJ1-4; TRBD1 aligns across 8 bases. J lost 7 bases, V lost 2 bases, and 14 bases had no gene match. CDR3 length equals 18 residues. Looked up from germline, CDR1 is KGHDR and CDR2 is SFDVKD.

The chain links TRBV27 to TRBJ2-3, with a tentative D call TRBD2 (5 bases). Germline V gene data show CDR1 as MNHEY and CDR2 as SMNVEV (reference sequence). Trimming stripped 3 bases from V and 2 bases from J, with 12 bases between. The CDR3 is made up of 15 amino acids. This CDR3 is CASSFRTSPTDTQYF. In DNA, the CDR3 is TGTGCCAGCAGTTTTAGGACTTCTCCCACAGATACGCAGTATTTT.

The rearrangement joins TRBV29-1 to TRBJ2-1; 7 nucleotides align to TRBD1. The length of the CDR3 is 14 residues. Germline CDR1 reads SQVTM; CDR2 reads ANQGSEA. V trimming: 3 bases; J trimming: 4 bases; junction bases outside the gene matches: 6. Here the CDR3 reads CSVDGDSPYNEQFF. CDR3 coding DNA: TGCAGCGTTGATGGGGACAGCCCGTACAATGAGCAGTTCTTC.

The V and J genes are TRBV19 and TRBJ2-1; the match to TRBD2 covers 7 bases. V shed 9 bases, J shed 8 bases, and the junction held 7 bases outside the gene matches. This CDR3 contains 12 residues. The V gene's germline CDR1 is LNHDA and CDR2 SQIVND (reference sequence). The CDR3 nucleotides read TGTGCCAGCAACCTAGGGAGGGATGAGCAGTTCTTC. Its protein is CASNLGRDEQFF.

This chain links TRBV9 with TRBJ1-6; a weak D match, TRBD1 (5 bases). Germline V gene sequence: CDR1 SGDLS, CDR2 YYNGEE. V lost 4 bases to trimming and J lost 5 bases, with 19 bases between them. This CDR3 spans 17 amino acids. This chain's CDR3 is CASSREARVWDNSPLHF. The CDR3 DNA follows: TGTGCCAGCAGCCGAGAGGCCAGGGTTTGGGATAATTCACCCCTCCACTTT. The full variable domain, rest sourced from reference TRBV9 and TRBJ1-6, is DSGVTQTPKHLITATGQRVTLRCSPRSGDLSVYWYQQSLDQGLQFLIQYYNGEERAKGNILERFSAQQFPDLHSELNLSSLELGDSALYFCASSREARVWDNSPLHFGNGTRLTVT.

The chain combines TRBV7-2 with TRBJ2-5; 9 bases map to TRBD1. The CDR3 contains 16 residues. Germline V lookup: CDR1 SGHTA, CDR2 FQGNSA. V was pared by 0 bases and J by 7 bases, with 9 bases of the junction left unmatched. CDR3 protein: CASSLAGTGPFWTQYF. The CDR3 nucleotides are TGTGCCAGCAGCTTAGCCGGGACAGGGCCCTTTTGGACCCAGTACTTC.

V is TRBV6-1 and J is TRBJ2-5; D might be TRBD1 (5 bases). In germline, CDR1 is MNHNS, CDR2 SASEGT. V lost 1 base, J lost 1 base, and 13 bases lay in between. The CDR3 consists of 16 residues. CDR3 in DNA: TGTGCCAGCAGTGAAGGACCTGCGGACACCCAAGAGACCCAGTACTTC. This sequence encodes CASSEGPADTQETQYF.

The chain recombines TRBV6-5 with TRBJ2-4, with D possibly matching TRBD1 (5 bases). V was shortened by 4 bases and J by 5 bases, with 12 bases between the two germline ends. In germline, CDR1 is MNHEY, CDR2 SVGAGI. This CDR3 contains 14 residues. Here the CDR3 reads CASSSGPGQNIQYF. Here the CDR3 DNA reads TGTGCCAGCAGTTCTGGGCCAGGGCAAAACATTCAGTACTTC.

This clone was seen a single time. This chain connects TRBV28 to TRBJ1-4; D gene uncertain. Trimming took off 6 bases at V and 2 bases at J, with 10 bases between the two ends. Germline CDR1 and CDR2: MDHEN and SYDVKM. The CDR3 consists of 14 residues. This chain's CDR3 is CASSFPGTNEKLFF. CDR3 in DNA: TGTGCCAGCAGCTTCCCGGGGACTAATGAAAAACTGTTTTTT.

This clone was observed a single time. J is TRBJ2-1 and V is TRBV30; TRBD2 aligns across 8 bases. V shed 2 bases and J 2 bases; nucleotides not matched to a gene: 8. The V gene's germline CDR1 is GTSNPN and CDR2 SVGIG (reference sequence). CDR3 size: 16 residues. The DNA of the CDR3 is TGTGCCTGGAGTCCGAATAGCGGGGCCACCTACAATGAGCAGTTCTTC. Translation gives CAWSPNSGATYNEQFF.

This sequence joins TRBV30 and TRBJ2-7; D not certain. The CDR3 contains 11 residues. Trimming cost V 1 base and J 3 bases, with 4 bases left between them. The V gene's germline CDR1 is GTSNPN and CDR2 SVGIG (reference sequence). The CDR3 protein is CAWSDGYEQYF. CDR3 in DNA: TGTGCCTGGAGTGACGGCTACGAGCAGTACTTC.

V and J are TRBV5-6 and TRBJ2-1, with 15 bases fitting TRBD2. The V gene's germline CDR1 is SGHDT and CDR2 YYEEEE. This CDR3 is built from 18 residues. With 1 base clipped from V and 4 bases from J, the junction kept 6 bases outside the gene matches. CDR3 coding DNA: TGTGCCAGCAGCTTGCCGGGACTAGCGGGAGGAAGGTACAATGAGCAGTTCTTC. Translating gives CASSLPGLAGGRYNEQFF.

The chain joins TRBV11-3 to TRBJ2-1; 8 bases match TRBD1. The CDR3 totals 14 residues. Losses at the gene ends were 3 bases for V and 7 bases for J; bases not matched to a gene: 5. Germline CDR1 is SGHNT and CDR2 is YENEEA. For the CDR3, the DNA is TGTGCCAGCAGCTTGGCAGGGGGCAAGAATGAGCAGTTCTTC. Translating it yields CASSLAGGKNEQFF. The whole variable domain, filled in from reference TRBV11-3 and TRBJ2-1, reads EAGVVQSPRYKIIEKKQPVAFWCNPISGHNTLYWYLQNLGQGPELLIRYENEEAVDDSQLPKDRFSAERLKGVDSTLKIQPAELGDSAVYLCASSLAGGKNEQFFGPGTRLTVL.

CDR3 in amino acids: CASSLQGSLGYTF. Written as DNA, the CDR3 is TGTGCCAGCAGTTTGCAGGGTTCTCTCGGCTACACCTTC. This chain joins TRBV28 and TRBJ1-2, with D perhaps matching TRBD1 (5 bases). The CDR3 is 13 amino acids. Trimming stripped 3 bases from V and 8 bases from J, with 13 bases between. Germline-derived CDR1 and CDR2 are MDHEN and SYDVKM.

This clone was counted once. V usage is TRBV11-2 and J usage is TRBJ2-3, with TRBD1 matching over 7 bases. Germline assignment: CDR1 SGHAT and CDR2 FQNNGV. With V trimmed by 5 bases and J by 4 bases, 12 bases remained unmatched. CDR3 length equals 16 residues. The CDR3 DNA is TGTGCCAGCAGCCTACTGACAGGGTGGGGGTCAGATACGCAGTATTTT. Residues: CASSLLTGWGSDTQYF.

The chain joins TRBV6-5 to TRBJ1-1, with D possibly TRBD1 on 5 matching bases. Per germline, CDR1 MNHEY and CDR2 SVGAGI. The V end was cut by 5 bases, the J end by 4 bases, with 17 bases between. The CDR3 extends over 15 amino acids. In DNA form, the CDR3 reads TGTGCCAGCAGTACCCTTCGCGGGGGAAGCACTGAAGCTTTCTTT. Its protein product is CASSTLRGGSTEAFF.

This clone has just one count. The chain joins TRBV29-1 to TRBJ2-3; 8 bases are a match to TRBD2. The ends lost 3 bases at V and 8 bases at J; junction bases unmatched: 7. The CDR3 is made up of 13 amino acids. Germline CDR1 SQVTM, CDR2 ANQGSEA. As DNA, the CDR3 is TGCAGCGTTGACGGGGGGGTAGGTGGTACGCAGTATTTT. Encoded protein: CSVDGGVGGTQYF.

This clone was detected once. The V call is TRBV9, the J call TRBJ2-3, with D uncertain. The germline V gene encodes CDR1 SGDLS and CDR2 YYNGEE. The CDR3 totals 13 residues. V was pared by 0 bases and J by 4 bases, with 6 bases between. CDR3 sequence (DNA): TGTGCCAGCAGCGTAGCTCCCCCAGATACGCAGTATTTT. The encoded protein is CASSVAPPDTQYF.

The chain recombines TRBV4-1 with TRBJ1-5, with TRBD1 identical over 8 bases. The CDR3 runs 16 residues. V shed 5 bases, J shed 4 bases, and the junction held 10 bases outside the gene matches. Germline CDR1 is MGHRA and CDR2 is YSYEKL. CDR3 sequence reads: CASSADRGRINQPQHF. The DNA of the CDR3 is TGCGCCAGCAGCGCCGACAGGGGCAGAATTAATCAGCCCCAGCATTTT.

This clone was found once. CDR3 sequence: CASSQVRTPVTSGSKNTGELFF. The CDR3 region has the DNA TGTGCCAGCAGCCAAGTCAGGACTCCGGTGACTAGCGGGAGTAAGAACACCGGGGAGCTGTTTTTT. V usage is TRBV14 and J usage is TRBJ2-2; TRBD2 agrees at 12 bases. CDR1 is SGHDN, CDR2 FVKESK, per germline. V gave up 1 base and J gave up 1 base; unmatched junction bases: 16. This CDR3 spans 22 amino acids.

The J gene is TRBJ2-1, the V gene TRBV7-3, with 8 bases matching TRBD2. The CDR3 totals 17 residues. Germline V lookup: CDR1 SGHTA, CDR2 FQGTGA. V dropped 4 bases and J dropped 3; count of bases not matched to a gene: 11. CDR3 DNA sequence: TGTGCCAGCAGCTCAAGGGCTAGCGGGTCCGTCTACAATGAGCAGTTCTTC. This sequence encodes CASSSRASGSVYNEQFF.